Below, 17 T cell receptor beta chains from the same sample are listed, as sequenced in a study of blood T cell repertoires in COVID-19. Assay: immunoSEQ multiplex PCR; the TCRdb copy retains only in-frame clones and omits some. Among a few hundred thousand clones listed, 80% were seen once. The sequenced material came from peripheral blood. The receptors here all came from a human donor in a cohort sampled during active COVID-19.

The chain links TRBV6-2 or TRBV6-3 to TRBJ2-1; 9 bases fit TRBD1. V trimming: 6 bases; J trimming: 7 bases; junction bases outside the gene matches: 10. Germline V gives CDR1 MNHEY, CDR2 SVGEGT. The CDR3 runs to 15 residues. CDR3 bases: TGTGCCAGCAGCAGCCGGGACAGGGTAACAAATGAGCAGTTCTTC. This gives the protein CASSSRDRVTNEQFF.

The chain recombines TRBV2 with TRBJ2-5; the D gene is possibly TRBD2 (5 bases). V lost 7 bases and J 4 bases, leaving 13 bases between the germline ends. Germline V gene data show CDR1 as SNHLY and CDR2 as FYNNEI. This CDR3 comprises 13 residues. The CDR3, as DNA: TGTGCCAGCAAGTTCGGGGTCGTAGAGACCCAGTACTTC. It translates to CASKFGVVETQYF.

The rearrangement joins TRBV5-1 to TRBJ1-4; TRBD1 agrees at 8 bases. This CDR3 region has 16 residues. With 4 bases clipped from V and 3 bases from J, the junction kept 8 bases outside the gene matches. Germline assignment: CDR1 SGHRS and CDR2 YFSETQ. The CDR3 DNA reads as TGCGCCAGCAGCACCACCCCGACAGGGGCTAATGAAAAACTGTTTTTT. This gives the protein CASSTTPTGANEKLFF.

The CDR3 loop is CASSQGRARNEKLFF. CDR3 bases: TGTGCCAGCAGCCAAGGGAGGGCTAGGAATGAAAAACTGTTTTTT. The chain joins TRBV3-1 (or the pseudogene TRBV3-2) to TRBJ1-4; D is unresolved. Looked up from germline, CDR1 is LGHDT and CDR2 is YNNKEL (reference sequence). This CDR3 comprises 15 residues. Trimming removed 1 base at V and 5 bases at J, with 11 bases between.

V gene TRBV5-1 combines with J gene TRBJ1-5; 11 nucleotides align to TRBD1. CDR1 is SGHRS and CDR2 is YFSETQ in the germline V gene. This CDR3 spans 16 amino acids. V shed 0 bases, J shed 4 bases, and the junction held 3 bases outside the gene matches. CDR3 region: CASSLGTGGNNQPQHF. CDR3 in DNA: TGCGCCAGCAGCTTGGGGACAGGGGGCAATAATCAGCCCCAGCATTTT.

The chain has TRBV5-6 and TRBJ2-1; 9 bases map to TRBD1. The CDR3 spans 15 residues. The J segment lost 5 bases and the V segment lost 1 base, leaving 4 bases of the junction unmatched. Per germline, CDR1 SGHDT and CDR2 YYEEEE. The CDR3 region has the DNA TGTGCCAGCAGCTTGTTGAGGACAGGGGACAATGAGCAGTTCTTC. It codes for CASSLLRTGDNEQFF. The full variable domain, in which reference TRBV5-6 and TRBJ2-1 provide the parts outside the CDR3, is DAGVTQSPTHLIKTRGQQVTLRCSPKSGHDTVSWYQQALGQGPQFIFQYYEEEERQRGNFPDRFSGHQFPNYSSELNVNALLLGDSALYLCASSLLRTGDNEQFFGPGTRLTVL.

V usage is TRBV7-9 and J usage is TRBJ2-3; TRBD1 aligns across 9 bases. Trimming took 6 bases from V and 3 from J; bases not matched to a gene: 7. In germline, CDR1 is SEHNR, CDR2 FQNEAQ (reference sequence). This CDR3 is 15 amino acids long. The CDR3: CASSYPTGGTDTQYF. CDR3 DNA sequence: TGTGCCAGCAGTTATCCGACAGGGGGGACAGATACGCAGTATTTT.

The V call is TRBV6-1, the J call TRBJ1-1; 7 positions match TRBD1. With 1 base clipped from V and 11 bases from J, the junction kept 7 bases outside the gene matches. CDR3 length: 13 amino acids. Germline V CDR1 and CDR2: MNHNS, SASEGT. The CDR3 here is CASSEGSGGYAFF. As DNA, the CDR3 is TGTGCCAGCAGTGAAGGGTCAGGGGGATATGCTTTCTTT.

V is TRBV28 and J is TRBJ2-1; tentative D call: TRBD2 (7 bases). Germline V gene data show CDR1 as MDHEN and CDR2 as SYDVKM. The V end lost 6 bases, the J end lost 6 bases, and 24 bases lay between the germline ends. This CDR3 is 17 amino acids long. CDR3 DNA sequence: TGTGCCAGCAGCCTTGGGAGTTCGGGACTACAGGGCAATGAGCAGTTCTTC. This translates into CASSLGSSGLQGNEQFF.

This clone was detected only once. The J gene is TRBJ1-5, the V gene TRBV5-1, with TRBD1 as a possible D gene (5 bases). CDR1 and CDR2 (germline): SGHRS, YFSETQ. Between the trimmed V and J ends, which lost 4 bases and 0 bases, there was a span of 11 bases. The CDR3 spans 15 residues. CDR3 in DNA: TGCGCCAGCAGCCTGGGACTTAGTAGCAATCAGCCCCAGCATTTT. Its translation is CASSLGLSSNQPQHF.

This clone occurred many times. V and J are TRBV7-3 and TRBJ1-4, with 7 bases matching TRBD1. J lost 0 bases, V lost 5 bases, and 3 bases had no gene match. The CDR3 has 15 residues. Germline V lookup: CDR1 SGHTA, CDR2 FQGTGA. CDR3 protein: CASSPGQATNEKLFF. In DNA form, the CDR3 reads TGTGCCAGCAGCCCAGGACAGGCAACTAATGAAAAACTGTTTTTT.

The J gene is TRBJ2-5, the V gene TRBV28; D is possibly TRBD1 (5 bases). CDR1 is MDHEN, CDR2 SYDVKM, per germline. The ends were cut back, 4 bases at V and 2 bases at J, with 11 bases in the middle. The CDR3 consists of 14 residues. The chain's CDR3 is CASSWTRTQETQYF. The CDR3 DNA reads as TGTGCCAGCAGTTGGACACGGACGCAAGAGACCCAGTACTTC.

V and J are TRBV30 and TRBJ1-2; TRBD1 might be the D (6 bases). The CDR3 loop spans 13 amino acids. V lost 1 base to trimming and J lost 4 bases, with 10 bases between them. From germline, CDR1 is GTSNPN and CDR2 SVGIG (reference sequence). CDR3 nucleotide sequence: TGTGCCTGGAGTGGGGACACCCTCTATGGCTACACCTTC. Amino acid sequence: CAWSGDTLYGYTF.

The CDR3 DNA is TGCGCCAGCAGCCACTCTTCGACAGGGTGGAAGAGCTCTGGGGCCAACGTCCTGACTTTC. Its protein product is CASSHSSTGWKSSGANVLTF. The chain couples TRBV4-1 to TRBJ2-6, with 7 nucleotides matching TRBD1. The germline gives CDR1 MGHRA, CDR2 YSYEKL. V lost 3 bases to trimming and J lost 0 bases; unmatched junction nucleotides: 14. CDR3 length: 20 amino acids.

This clone appeared a few times. The chain couples TRBV2 to TRBJ1-1; TRBD1 aligns across 7 bases. Germline values: CDR1 SNHLY, CDR2 FYNNEI. The CDR3 totals 15 residues. The V and J ends lost 6 bases and 1 base, in that order; junction bases with no gene match: 8. The CDR3 spells CASRETGTANTEAFF. CDR3 nucleotide sequence: TGTGCCAGCAGGGAGACAGGGACAGCGAACACTGAAGCTTTCTTT.

This sequence joins TRBV3-1 (or the pseudogene TRBV3-2) and TRBJ2-3; D might be TRBD2 (5 bases). The germline V and J ends were trimmed by 2 bases and 4 bases, with 13 bases remaining between them. CDR3 length equals 15 residues. CDR1 and CDR2 (germline): LGHDT, YNNKEL (reference sequence). The CDR3 DNA reads as TGTGCCAGCAGCCAACAAGCCCTAGCTTCAGATACGCAGTATTTT. It codes for CASSQQALASDTQYF.

This chain links TRBV2 with TRBJ1-6; D unclear. The V gene's germline CDR1 is SNHLY and CDR2 FYNNEI. The CDR3 loop spans 18 amino acids. Between the trimmed V and J ends, which lost 4 bases and 10 bases, there was a span of 26 bases. The CDR3 region is CASSVGEVRDTLASPLHF. The CDR3 nucleotides read TGTGCCAGCAGTGTTGGGGAGGTGCGGGATACCCTCGCCTCACCCCTCCACTTT.